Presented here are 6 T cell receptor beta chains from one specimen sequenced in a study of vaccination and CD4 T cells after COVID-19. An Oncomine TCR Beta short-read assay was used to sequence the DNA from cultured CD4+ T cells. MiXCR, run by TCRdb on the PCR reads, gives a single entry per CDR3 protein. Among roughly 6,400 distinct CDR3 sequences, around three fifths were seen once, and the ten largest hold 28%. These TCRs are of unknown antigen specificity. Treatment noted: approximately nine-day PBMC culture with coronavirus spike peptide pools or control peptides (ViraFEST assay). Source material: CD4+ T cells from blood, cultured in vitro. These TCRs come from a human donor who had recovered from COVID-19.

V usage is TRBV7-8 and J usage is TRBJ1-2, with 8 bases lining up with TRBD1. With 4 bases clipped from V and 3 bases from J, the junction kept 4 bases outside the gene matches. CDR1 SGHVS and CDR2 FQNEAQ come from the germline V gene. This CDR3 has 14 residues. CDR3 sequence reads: CASSYRDRYYGYTF. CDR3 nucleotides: TGTGCCAGCAGCTACCGGGACAGGTACTATGGCTACACCTTC.

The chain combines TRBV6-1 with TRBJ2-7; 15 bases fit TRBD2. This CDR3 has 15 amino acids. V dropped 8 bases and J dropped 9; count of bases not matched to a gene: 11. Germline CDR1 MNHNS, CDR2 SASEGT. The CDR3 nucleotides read TGTGCCAGCTGGACTAGCGGGAGGGCGAAGGAAGGGCAGTACTTC. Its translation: CASWTSGRAKEGQYF.

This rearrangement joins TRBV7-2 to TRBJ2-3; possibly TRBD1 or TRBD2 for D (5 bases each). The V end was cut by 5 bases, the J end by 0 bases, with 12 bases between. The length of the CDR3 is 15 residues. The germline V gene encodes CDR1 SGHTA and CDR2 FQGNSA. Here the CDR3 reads CASSHRDRSTDTQYF. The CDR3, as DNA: TGTGCCAGCAGCCACCGGGACCGGAGCACAGATACGCAGTATTTT.

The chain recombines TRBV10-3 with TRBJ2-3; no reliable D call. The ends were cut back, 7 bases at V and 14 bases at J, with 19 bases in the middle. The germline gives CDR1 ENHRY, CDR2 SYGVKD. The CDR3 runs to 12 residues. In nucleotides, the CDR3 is TGTGCCATCATGGGTCTGGGTCCCCCCATGTATTTT. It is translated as CAIMGLGPPMYF.

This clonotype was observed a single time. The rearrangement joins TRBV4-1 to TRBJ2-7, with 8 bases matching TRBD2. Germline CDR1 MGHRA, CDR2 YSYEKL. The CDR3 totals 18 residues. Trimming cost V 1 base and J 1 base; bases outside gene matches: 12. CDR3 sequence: CASSQVRLRSGSSYEQYF. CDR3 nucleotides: TGCGCCAGCAGCCAAGTTCGGCTGAGGAGCGGGAGTTCCTACGAGCAGTACTTC.

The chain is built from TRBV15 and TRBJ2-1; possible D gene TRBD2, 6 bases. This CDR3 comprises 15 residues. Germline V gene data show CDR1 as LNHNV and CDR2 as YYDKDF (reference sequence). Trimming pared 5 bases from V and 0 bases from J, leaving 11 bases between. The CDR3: CATSQTSFSYNEQFF. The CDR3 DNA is TGTGCCACCAGCCAGACTAGTTTCTCCTACAATGAGCAGTTCTTC.